The clone carrying this T cell receptor (beta chain) was detected only a few times. Its antigen is still unknown. Ophthalmopathy cases scored 3 or more on the Clinical Activity Score and 4 or more on NOSPECS grade, with duration below 3 months. Each diagnosis was grounded in clinical symptoms, serum thyroxine and TRAb, thyroid ultrasound, and orbital computed tomography. It was RNA transcripts that yielded the amplified TCR beta CDR3 regions. TCR CDR3 regions were first amplified by RT-PCR with HTBI primers. TCRdb re-derived calls from the multiplex PCR reads in MiXCR, one entry per CDR3 protein. This table has 500,000 or so distinct CDR3 sequences, under 20% appearing once. This record comes from a study of T cells in Graves' hyperthyroidism and ophthalmopathy. Whole-study results and caveats: Ophthalmopathy, as predicted by the model, came a median about six months after the prediction.

CDR1 is MDHEN and CDR2 is SYDVKM in the germline V gene. Trimming took 5 bases from V and 7 from J, leaving 10 bases between them. This CDR3 contains 12 residues. Sequenced: blood. The receptor was derived from a young woman with Graves' ophthalmopathy. This rearrangement joins TRBV28 to TRBJ2-3, with D uncertain. The CDR3 bases are TGTGCCAGCAGTCCCCATATACATACGCAGTATTTT. Translating gives CASSPHIHTQYF. The whole variable domain, filled in from reference TRBV28 and TRBJ2-3, reads DVKVTQSSRYLVKRTGEKVFLECVQDMDHENMFWYRQDPGLGLRLIYFSYDVKMKEKGDIPEGYSVSREKKERFSLILESASTNQTSMYLCASSPHIHTQYFGPGTRLTVL.